These T cell receptor beta chains were read from a single sample in a study of cytomegalovirus exposure and HLA in healthy donors. Some clones are missing from TCRdb's copy, which holds only in-frame ones; the method was immunoSEQ multiplex PCR. The repertoire has some 77,000 clones, 80% of them found once; the top ten carry approximately 31%. The sequenced sample was PBMCs. The receptors shown here come from a man in his fifties or sixties in good health and CMV-seropositive. Both conserved end residues are part of each CDR3. Each record gives: V gene, J gene, D gene, clone size, CDR3 DNA, CDR3 protein. D genes are given only for firm matches. A row's size may be missing; if present it is once, few, many or a size class.

v_gene: TRBV10-1; j_gene: TRBJ1-1; d_gene: NA; abundance: NA; CDR3nt: TGCGCCAGCAGTGTACCGGGAACTGAAGCTTTCTTT; CDR3aa: CASSVPGTEAFF
v_gene: TRBV7-9; j_gene: TRBJ2-7; d_gene: TRBD2; abundance: once; CDR3nt: TGTGCCAGCAGCTCACCGGGGGGGGGAAAGCACTACGAGCAGTACTTC; CDR3aa: CASSSPGGGKHYEQYF
v_gene: TRBV7-3; j_gene: TRBJ2-6; d_gene: NA; abundance: NA; CDR3nt: TGTGCCGTTCGACTTGCTGGGGCCAACGTCCTGACTTTC; CDR3aa: CAVRLAGANVLTF
v_gene: TRBV6-1; j_gene: TRBJ2-7; d_gene: TRBD1; abundance: once; CDR3nt: TGTGCCAGCACCCTAAGAGGGGGCTCCGAGCAGTACTTC; CDR3aa: CASTLRGGSEQYF
v_gene: TRBV27; j_gene: TRBJ2-1; d_gene: TRBD2; abundance: NA; CDR3nt: TGTGCCAGTCGTACTAGCGGCTACAATGAGCAGTTCTTC; CDR3aa: CASRTSGYNEQFF
v_gene: TRBV9; j_gene: TRBJ1-2; d_gene: NA; abundance: few; CDR3nt: TGTGCCAGCAGCGTAGGGGGGCAGCCCTATGGCTACACCTTC; CDR3aa: CASSVGGQPYGYTF
v_gene: TRBV4-1; j_gene: TRBJ2-7; d_gene: NA; abundance: NA; CDR3nt: TGCGCCAGCAGCCAACGACTGCCTGTCTACGAGCAGTACTTC; CDR3aa: CASSQRLPVYEQYF
v_gene: TRBV30; j_gene: TRBJ2-3; d_gene: NA; abundance: NA; CDR3nt: TGTGCCTGGATGTCCGGGGTGGCAGGACTCACAGATACGCAGTATTTT; CDR3aa: CAWMSGVAGLTDTQYF
v_gene: TRBV6-4; j_gene: TRBJ2-6; d_gene: TRBD1; abundance: NA; CDR3nt: TGTGCCAGCAGACCCGACAGGGCTACGTCTGGGGCCAACGGCCTGACTTTC; CDR3aa: CASRPDRATSGANGLTF
v_gene: TRBV19; j_gene: TRBJ2-2; d_gene: TRBD2; abundance: once; CDR3nt: TGTGCCAGTAGGGGGGGACTAGTAAGGACCGGGGAGCTGTTTTTT; CDR3aa: CASRGGLVRTGELFF
v_gene: TRBV5-4; j_gene: TRBJ2-2; d_gene: NA; abundance: NA; CDR3nt: TGTGCCAGCAGCTTGCGGGGAGAGGTCGGGGAGCTGTTTTTT; CDR3aa: CASSLRGEVGELFF
v_gene: TRBV6-1; j_gene: TRBJ2-7; d_gene: NA; abundance: NA; CDR3nt: TGTGCCAGCGCTCAGGATACGGAGGGCCGCGAGCAGTACTTC; CDR3aa: CASAQDTEGREQYF
v_gene: TRBV5-4; j_gene: TRBJ2-3; d_gene: NA; abundance: NA; CDR3nt: TGTGCCAGCAGCCACGACTACCGCTCGCGCACAGATACGCAGTATTTT; CDR3aa: CASSHDYRSRTDTQYF
v_gene: TRBV20-1; j_gene: TRBJ2-7; d_gene: NA; abundance: NA; CDR3nt: TGCAGTGCTAGGAGGTCTGCCGAGCAGTACTTC; CDR3aa: CSARRSAEQYF